What follows are 9 T cell receptor beta chains derived from one specimen sequenced in a study of cytomegalovirus exposure and HLA in healthy donors. Both 60 Vbeta primers and 13 Jbeta primers went into the PCR. Assay used: immunoSEQ multiplex PCR; TCRdb lists only in-frame clones, some missing. The sample data list around 100,000 clones. Sequenced material: PBMCs. These receptors all come from a man aged 40-49 years in good health and CMV-seronegative.

Points on this clone: A read error may produce the germline difference seen at one junction end. DNA of the CDR3: TGCGCCAGCAGTCAAGGACTGTGGCTTCAAACCGGGGAGCTGTTTTTT. This sequence encodes CASSQGLWLQTGELFF. The V and J genes are TRBV4-3 and TRBJ2-2, with D possibly being TRBD2 (5 bases). Germline V gives CDR1 LGHNA, CDR2 YSLEER. The CDR3 spans 16 residues.

This chain joins TRBV19 and TRBJ2-5; 7 positions agree with TRBD1. The assigned J gene may be wrong: the sequence end matches TRBJ2-7 better. Germline assignment: CDR1 LNHDA and CDR2 SQIVND (reference sequence). The CDR3 runs 13 residues. The CDR3 region is CASSRTGSYEQYF. The CDR3 nucleotides are TGTGCCAGTAGTCGGACAGGCTCCTACGAGCAGTACTTC.

V and J are TRBV7-2 and TRBJ2-1, with TRBD2 matching 8 bases. The trim removed 6 bases at V and 2 bases at J, leaving 6 bases unmatched. The germline V gene encodes CDR1 SGHTA and CDR2 FQGNSA. CDR3 length: 15 amino acids. CDR3 residues: CASRATSGPYNEQFF. CDR3 coding DNA: TGTGCCAGCAGAGCTACTAGCGGACCCTACAATGAGCAGTTCTTC.

This chain joins TRBV4-1 and TRBJ2-3; the D gene is possibly TRBD1 (6 bases). Germline V gives CDR1 MGHRA, CDR2 YSYEKL. The CDR3 runs 16 residues. V lost 0 bases and J lost 2, with 12 bases in between. CDR3 nucleotides: TGCGCCAGCAGCCAAGAGGAATACAGGGCCACAGATACGCAGTATTTT. Amino acid sequence: CASSQEEYRATDTQYF.

V usage is TRBV7-2 and J usage is TRBJ1-5, with D possibly TRBD1 on 6 matching bases. Germline values: CDR1 SGHTA, CDR2 FQGNSA. V lost 1 base, J lost 1 base, and 14 bases lay in between. The CDR3 sequence is 17 residues long. DNA for the CDR3: TGTGCCAGCAGCTTAGAAACAGGGTTTGGCAGCAATCAGCCCCAGCATTTT. Translation gives CASSLETGFGSNQPQHF.

The J gene is TRBJ2-7, the V gene TRBV5-6, with 9 bases identical to TRBD2. The length of the CDR3 is 14 residues. J gave up 7 bases and V 0 bases, and 5 bases lay outside the gene matches. Germline V gives CDR1 SGHDT, CDR2 YYEEEE. CDR3 coding DNA: TGTGCCAGCAGCTTGGGAGTTGCGGGAGGGGAGCAGTACTTC. Amino acids: CASSLGVAGGEQYF.

The CDR3 DNA reads as TGCGCCAGCAGCTCCCGACAGGGCATTCACGAGCAGTACTTC. Protein: CASSSRQGIHEQYF. This chain connects TRBV5-1 to TRBJ2-7, with 7 nucleotides matching TRBD1. Trimming cost V 3 bases and J 5 bases; bases outside gene matches: 8. The CDR3 extends over 14 amino acids. The germline V gene has CDR1 SGHRS and CDR2 YFSETQ.

The rearrangement uses TRBV4-2 and TRBJ2-5, with 9 bases that match TRBD2. This CDR3 has 16 residues. Germline CDR1 is LGHNA and CDR2 is YNFKEQ. V dropped 0 bases and J dropped 2; count of bases not matched to a gene: 4. In DNA form, the CDR3 reads TGTGCCAGCAGCCAAGATCTCCTAGCGGGGCAAGAGACCCAGTACTTC. Amino acid sequence: CASSQDLLAGQETQYF.

Points on this clone: A read error may produce the germline difference seen at one junction end. This chain links TRBV15 with TRBJ1-4; D not resolved. The CDR3 covers 12 residues. Germline V CDR1 and CDR2: LNHNV, YYDKDF (reference sequence). The CDR3 spells CATSRDTVNLLF. The CDR3 DNA follows: TGTGCCACCAGCAGAGATACGGTAAACCTGTTGTTT.